Following are 2 T cell receptor beta chains from one sample sequenced in a study of cytomegalovirus exposure and HLA in healthy donors (dated by TCRdb to the late 2010s). Libraries were built with the immunoSEQ multiplex PCR assay. A mixture of 60 forward primers for TCR Vbeta segments and 13 reverse primers for TCR Jbeta segments was used in the multiplex PCR. What TCRdb holds here is the immuneACCESS table cut down to in-frame rearrangements. Part of the clones is not present; checked against another copy, under half of the missing clones reflect an unresolved V gene, and the others are unexplained. The sample includes some 200,000 clones, with over 80% observed a single time. Jointly, the top ten make up under 0.85% of the sample. Sequenced: PBMCs. Source of these receptors: a boy aged 2 to 10 in good health and CMV-seronegative.

The gene calls are TRBV9 and TRBJ2-1, with 9 bases matching TRBD2. This CDR3 contains 15 residues. Trimming cost V 0 bases and J 8 bases; bases outside gene matches: 6. CDR1 is SGDLS, CDR2 YYNGEE, per germline. The CDR3 DNA is TGTGCCAGCAGCGTAGGGGTAGTAGCGGGAGATGAGCAGTTCTTC. It encodes CASSVGVVAGDEQFF.

V gene TRBV6-5 combines with J gene TRBJ2-7; the D gene is possibly TRBD2 (5 bases). CDR1 and CDR2 from the germline V gene are MNHEY and SVGAGI. The CDR3 spans 13 residues. The V gene lost 0 bases and the J gene lost 3 bases, with 6 bases spanning the gap. CDR3 sequence reads: CASSYSGLYEQYF. For the CDR3, the DNA is TGTGCCAGCAGTTACTCAGGACTCTACGAGCAGTACTTC.